This TCR beta chain was identified in a study of blood T cell repertoires in COVID-19. Across the study: Researchers got acute and convalescent COVID-19 samples from the United States, Italy and Spain. Sample material is recorded as cDNA or gDNA derived from T cells, B-cell-depleted T cells, or PBMCs.

Original analysis: Cell counts per sample came from amplifying reference gene primers. The method was immunoSEQ multiplex PCR; TCRdb's version includes in-frame clones alone and lacks a portion of them. That table supplies the V and J calls and clone size; D and trimming were determined from the DNA. This sample has more than 200,000 clones, with approximately 79% found just once. The CDR3 extends over 15 amino acids. V gave up 2 bases and J gave up 3 bases; unmatched junction bases: 6. Per germline, CDR1 KGHSH and CDR2 LQKENI. Sequencing was performed on peripheral blood. The chain couples TRBV18 to TRBJ1-2; 7 nucleotides agree with TRBD1. The receptor was isolated from a woman aged 40 to 50 with active or convalescent COVID-19. The CDR3 coding sequence is TGTGCCAGCTCACCAGCTCACGACAGGGACTATGGCTACACCTTC. It encodes CASSPAHDRDYGYTF.